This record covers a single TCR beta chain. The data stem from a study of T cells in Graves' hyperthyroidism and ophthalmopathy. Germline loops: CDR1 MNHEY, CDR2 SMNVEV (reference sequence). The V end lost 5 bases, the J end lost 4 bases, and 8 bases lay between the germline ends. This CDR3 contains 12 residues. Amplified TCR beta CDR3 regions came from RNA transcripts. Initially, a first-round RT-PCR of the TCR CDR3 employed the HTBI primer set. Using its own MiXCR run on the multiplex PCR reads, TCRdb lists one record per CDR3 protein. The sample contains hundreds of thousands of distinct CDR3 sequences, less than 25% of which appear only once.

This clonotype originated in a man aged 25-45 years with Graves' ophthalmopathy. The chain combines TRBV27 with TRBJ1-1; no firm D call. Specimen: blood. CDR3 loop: CASSGTVTEAFF. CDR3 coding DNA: TGTGCCAGCAGTGGAACAGTCACTGAAGCTTTCTTT.